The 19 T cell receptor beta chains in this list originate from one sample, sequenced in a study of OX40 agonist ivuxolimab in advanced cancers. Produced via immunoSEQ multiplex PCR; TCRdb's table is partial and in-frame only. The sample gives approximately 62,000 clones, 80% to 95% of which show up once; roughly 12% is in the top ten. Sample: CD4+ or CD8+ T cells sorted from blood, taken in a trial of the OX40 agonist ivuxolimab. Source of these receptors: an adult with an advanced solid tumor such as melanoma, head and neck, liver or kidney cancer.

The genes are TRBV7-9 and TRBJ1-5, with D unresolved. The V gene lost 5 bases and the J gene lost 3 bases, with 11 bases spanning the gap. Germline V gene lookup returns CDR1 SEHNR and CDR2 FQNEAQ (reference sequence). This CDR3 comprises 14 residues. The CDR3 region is CASSEPGPNQPQHF. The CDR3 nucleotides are TGTGCCAGCAGCGAACCGGGCCCCAATCAGCCCCAGCATTTT. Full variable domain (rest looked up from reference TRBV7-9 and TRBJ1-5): DTGVSQNPRHKITKRGQNVTFRCDPISEHNRLYWYRQTLGQGPEFLTYFQNEAQLEKSRLLSDRFSAERPKGSFSTLEIQRTEQGDSAMYLCASSEPGPNQPQHFGDGTRLSIL.

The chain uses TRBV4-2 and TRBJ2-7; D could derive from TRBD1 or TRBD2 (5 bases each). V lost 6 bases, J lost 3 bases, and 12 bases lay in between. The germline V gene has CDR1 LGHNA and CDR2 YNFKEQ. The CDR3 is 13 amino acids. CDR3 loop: CASSQGPDYEQYF. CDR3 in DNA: TGTGCCAGCAGTCAGGGACCGGACTACGAGCAGTACTTC.

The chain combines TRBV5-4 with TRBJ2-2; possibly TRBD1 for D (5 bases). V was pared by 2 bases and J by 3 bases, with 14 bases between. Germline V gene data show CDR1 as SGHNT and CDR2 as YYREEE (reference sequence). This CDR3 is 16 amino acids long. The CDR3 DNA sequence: TGTGCCAGCAGCTTTCTGGTCAGGGAAGACACCGGGGAGCTGTTTTTT. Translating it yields CASSFLVREDTGELFF.

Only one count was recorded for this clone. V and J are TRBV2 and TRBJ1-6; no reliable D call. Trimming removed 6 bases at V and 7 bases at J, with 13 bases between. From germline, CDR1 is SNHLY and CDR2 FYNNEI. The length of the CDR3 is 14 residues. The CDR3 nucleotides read TGTGCCAGCAGCCTCAGCGACCCCAATTCACCCCTCCACTTT. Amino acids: CASSLSDPNSPLHF.

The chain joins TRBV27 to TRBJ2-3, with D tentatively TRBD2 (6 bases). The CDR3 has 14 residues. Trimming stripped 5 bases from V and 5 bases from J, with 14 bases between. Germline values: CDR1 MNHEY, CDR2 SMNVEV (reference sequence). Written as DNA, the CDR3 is TGTGCCAGCAGTCCACGCCGACTAGTAGATACGCAGTATTTT. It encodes CASSPRRLVDTQYF.

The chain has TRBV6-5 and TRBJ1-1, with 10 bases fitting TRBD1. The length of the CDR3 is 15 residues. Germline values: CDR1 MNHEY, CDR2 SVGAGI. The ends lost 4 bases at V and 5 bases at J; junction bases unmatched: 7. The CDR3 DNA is TGTGCCAGCAGTTTCGACAGGGGGCTGTTTACTGAAGCTTTCTTT. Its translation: CASSFDRGLFTEAFF.

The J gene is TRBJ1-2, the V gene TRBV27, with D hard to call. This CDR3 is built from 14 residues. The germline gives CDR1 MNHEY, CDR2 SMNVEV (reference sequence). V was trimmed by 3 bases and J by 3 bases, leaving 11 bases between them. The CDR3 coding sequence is TGTGCCAGCAGTTTTCTGGGTTCTGACTATGGCTACACCTTC. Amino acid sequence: CASSFLGSDYGYTF.

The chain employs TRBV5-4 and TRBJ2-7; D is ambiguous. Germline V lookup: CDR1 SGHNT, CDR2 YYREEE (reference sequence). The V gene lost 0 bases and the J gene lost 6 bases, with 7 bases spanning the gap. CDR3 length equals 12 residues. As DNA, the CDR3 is TGTGCCAGCAGCTTGGCCGGCAGCGAGCAGTACTTC. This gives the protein CASSLAGSEQYF. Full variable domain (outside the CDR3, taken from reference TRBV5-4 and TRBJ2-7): ETGVTQSPTHLIKTRGQQVTLRCSSQSGHNTVSWYQQALGQGPQFIFQYYREEENGRGNFPPRFSGLQFPNYSSELNVNALELDDSALYLCASSLAGSEQYFGPGTRLTVT.

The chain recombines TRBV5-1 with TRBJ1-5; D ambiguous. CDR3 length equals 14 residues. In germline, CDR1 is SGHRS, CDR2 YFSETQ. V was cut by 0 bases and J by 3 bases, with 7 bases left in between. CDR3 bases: TGCGCCAGCAGCTTGGGTAGTGACAATCAGCCCCAGCATTTT. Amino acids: CASSLGSDNQPQHF.

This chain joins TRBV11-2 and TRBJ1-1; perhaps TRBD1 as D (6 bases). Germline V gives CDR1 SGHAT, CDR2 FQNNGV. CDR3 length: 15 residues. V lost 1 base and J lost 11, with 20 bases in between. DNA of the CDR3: TGTGCCAGCAGCTTAGGAGGCATGGGGGGCAGAGGGGCTTTCTTT. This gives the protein CASSLGGMGGRGAFF. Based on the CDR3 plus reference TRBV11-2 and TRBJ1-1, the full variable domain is EAGVAQSPRYKIIEKRQSVAFWCNPISGHATLYWYQQILGQGPKLLIQFQNNGVVDDSQLPKDRFSAERLKGVDSTLKIQPAKLEDSAVYLCASSLGGMGGRGAFFGQGTRLTVV.

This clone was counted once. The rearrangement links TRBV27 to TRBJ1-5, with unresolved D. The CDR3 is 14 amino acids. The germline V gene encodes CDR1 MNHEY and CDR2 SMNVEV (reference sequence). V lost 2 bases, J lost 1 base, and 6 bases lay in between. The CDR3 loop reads CASSLHISNQPQHF. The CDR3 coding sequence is TGTGCCAGCAGTTTACACATCAGCAATCAGCCCCAGCATTTT.

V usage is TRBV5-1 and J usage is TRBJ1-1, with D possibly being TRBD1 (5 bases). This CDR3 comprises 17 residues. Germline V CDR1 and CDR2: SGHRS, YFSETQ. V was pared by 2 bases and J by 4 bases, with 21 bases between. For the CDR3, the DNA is TGCGCCAGCAGCTTTGCGCTCCGGGGCACACTAACCACTGAAGCTTTCTTT. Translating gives CASSFALRGTLTTEAFF.

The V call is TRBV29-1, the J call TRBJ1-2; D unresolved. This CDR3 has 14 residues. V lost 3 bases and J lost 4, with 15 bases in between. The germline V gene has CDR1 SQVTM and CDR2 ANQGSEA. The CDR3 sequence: CSVDVADFGYGYTF. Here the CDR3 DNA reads TGCAGCGTTGACGTCGCGGATTTTGGCTATGGCTACACCTTC.

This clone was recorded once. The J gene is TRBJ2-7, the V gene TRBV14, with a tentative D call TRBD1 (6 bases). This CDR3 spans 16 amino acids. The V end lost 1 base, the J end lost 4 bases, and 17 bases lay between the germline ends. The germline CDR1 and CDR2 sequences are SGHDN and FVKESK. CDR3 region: CASSQGRDTGWYEQYF. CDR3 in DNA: TGTGCCAGCAGCCAAGGTCGGGACACCGGATGGTACGAGCAGTACTTC.

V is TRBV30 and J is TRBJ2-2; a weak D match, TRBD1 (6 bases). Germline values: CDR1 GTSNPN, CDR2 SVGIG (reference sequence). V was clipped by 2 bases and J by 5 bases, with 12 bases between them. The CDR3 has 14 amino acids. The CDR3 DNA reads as TGTGCCTGGAGTCCCCACAGGGTAACCGGGGAGCTGTTTTTT. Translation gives CAWSPHRVTGELFF.

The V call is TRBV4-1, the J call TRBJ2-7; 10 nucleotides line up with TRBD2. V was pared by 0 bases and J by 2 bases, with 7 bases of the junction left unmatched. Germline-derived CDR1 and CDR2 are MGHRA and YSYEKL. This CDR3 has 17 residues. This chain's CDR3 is CASSQDPGLAATYEQYF. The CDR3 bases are TGCGCCAGCAGCCAAGACCCCGGACTAGCGGCTACCTACGAGCAGTACTTC.

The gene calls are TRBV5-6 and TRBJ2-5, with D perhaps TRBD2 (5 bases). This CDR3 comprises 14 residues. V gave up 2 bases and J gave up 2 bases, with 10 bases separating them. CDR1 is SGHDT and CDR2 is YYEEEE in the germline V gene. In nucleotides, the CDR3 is TGTGCCAGCAGCTTTAGCGTGGGACAAGAGACCCAGTACTTC. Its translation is CASSFSVGQETQYF.

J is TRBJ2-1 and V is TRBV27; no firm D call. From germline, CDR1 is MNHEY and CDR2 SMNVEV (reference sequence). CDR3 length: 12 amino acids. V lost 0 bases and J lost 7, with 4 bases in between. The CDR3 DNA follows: TGTGCCAGCAGTTTATCCAAGAATGAGCAGTTCTTC. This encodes CASSLSKNEQFF.

CDR3 bases: TGCGCCACCCGAAACCAAGAGACCCAGTACTTC. It translates to CATRNQETQYF. This chain links TRBV10-2 with TRBJ2-5; D ambiguous. Germline V CDR1 and CDR2: WSHSY, SAAADI. CDR3 length equals 11 residues. V was pared by 10 bases and J by 0 bases, with 6 bases between.